This T cell receptor beta chain was sequenced during a study of shared T cell receptors in the human thymus. Here immunoSEQ multiplex PCR was the method, and the copy in TCRdb shows in-frame clones only, minus some. Of about 660,000 clones in the sample, approximately 88% were seen once. These records were also assigned to another study, of human thymus T cells. Turning to that study: Those donating were healthy Finnish infants in corrective surgery for congenital heart defects. Thymic resections from corrective heart surgery supplied the tissue. Apparent bias marked the V and J gene usage of thymic and blood repertoires. Related research described thymic repertoires that were highly overlapping among unrelated individuals.

The specimen sequenced was thymocytes. This TCR derives from a boy younger than two with a congenital heart defect.

CDR3 region: CAISEPPRYEQYF. CDR3 DNA: TGTGCCATCAGTGAGCCCCCGCGGTACGAGCAGTACTTC. The rearrangement joins TRBV10-3 to TRBJ2-7, with D uncertain. V lost 2 bases to trimming and J lost 4 bases, with 9 bases between them. The CDR3 length is 13 residues. Germline loops: CDR1 ENHRY, CDR2 SYGVKD.